This T cell receptor (beta chain) was identified during a study of cytomegalovirus exposure and HLA in healthy donors. The V gene end was trimmed by 3 bases and the J gene end by 9 bases; junction bases not matched to a gene: 4. The CDR3 is 15 amino acids. Germline lookup yields CDR1 SGHTA and CDR2 FQGNSA. PCR involved 60 Vbeta and 13 Jbeta primers. Repertoires were generated with immunoSEQ multiplex PCR, while TCRdb's copy carries only in-frame clones and drops some. The repertoire holds roughly 130,000 clones, with approximately 80% as singletons. Sequenced: PBMCs. The receptor's source is a man younger than 35 in good health and CMV-seronegative. The chain joins TRBV7-2 to TRBJ1-6, with TRBD1 matching 11 bases. CDR3 region: CASSFNGQGASPLHF. CDR3 coding DNA: TGTGCCAGCAGCTTTAACGGACAGGGGGCTTCACCCCTCCACTTT.